This T cell receptor (beta chain) was documented in a study of blood T cell repertoires in COVID-19. Study-wide context: COVID-19 samples, acute and convalescent, were from the United States, Italy and Spain. T cells, B-cell-depleted T cells, or PBMCs supplied cDNA or gDNA.

In the original processing: Reference gene primer amplification gave nucleated cell count estimates. Clones were read by immunoSEQ multiplex PCR, and TCRdb kept only the in-frame ones, dropping some. V and J calls and clone size are those listed in that table; D and trimming were worked out from the DNA. The sample holds around 100,000 clones, roughly 72% seen once. V lost 1 base and J lost 8, with 8 bases in between. The V gene's germline CDR1 is SEHNR and CDR2 FQNEAQ (reference sequence). This CDR3 is 12 amino acids long. Sequenced input: peripheral blood. The receptor's source is a man of 80 years or more with acute or convalescent COVID-19. V is TRBV7-9 and J is TRBJ1-2; no reliable D call. CDR3 in amino acids: CASSLDYTGYTF. CDR3 DNA: TGTGCCAGCAGCTTAGATTACACGGGCTACACCTTC.